Shown below are 32 T cell receptor beta chains from a single sample sequenced in a study of T cells after yellow fever vaccination. A single record per CDR3 protein comes from TCRdb applying MiXCR to the 5' RACE reads. The sample has 300,000 or so distinct CDR3 sequences, under 9% seen once. This material consisted of CD4+ T cells sorted from PBMCs, taken 5 days after the yellow fever booster vaccination. The receptors originated from a man in his late teens or twenties who received the YFV17D yellow fever vaccine.

The gene calls are TRBV7-9 and TRBJ2-1; TRBD2 agrees at 8 bases. V shed 4 bases and J 9 bases; nucleotides not matched to a gene: 14. Germline V gene sequence: CDR1 SEHNR, CDR2 FQNEAQ (reference sequence). CDR3 length: 16 residues. DNA for the CDR3: TGTGCCAGCAGCTCCCCAATACGGCGGGGGGCTCTTGAGCAGTTCTTC. Translation: CASSSPIRRGALEQFF.

This clonotype is classed as medium-sized. This chain connects TRBV7-2 to TRBJ2-5, with 8 positions matching TRBD2. There are 14 residues in the CDR3. Unmatched junction bases numbered 5, after V lost 4 bases and J lost 4 bases. From germline, CDR1 is SGHTA and CDR2 FQGNSA. The CDR3 is CASSSGGAPETQYF. CDR3 DNA sequence: TGTGCCAGCAGCTCCGGGGGGGCCCCAGAGACCCAGTACTTC.

This clonotype was counted between two and nine times. V gene TRBV20-1 combines with J gene TRBJ2-4, with 8 positions matching TRBD1. The CDR3 runs 13 residues. Germline CDR1 and CDR2: DFQATT and SNEGSKA (reference sequence). After removal of 5 bases from V and 1 base from J, the junction contained 1 base not matched to a gene. Here the CDR3 reads CSAGDRAKNIQYF. CDR3 sequence (DNA): TGCAGTGCTGGGGACAGGGCCAAAAACATTCAGTACTTC.

This clonotype appeared once. The rearrangement links TRBV9 to TRBJ2-3, with 11 bases identical to TRBD2. Germline lookup yields CDR1 SGDLS and CDR2 YYNGEE. The CDR3 is 18 residues long. J lost 6 bases, V lost 4 bases, and 16 bases had no gene match. CDR3 residues: CASSTRSWIAGGLDTQYF. In DNA, the CDR3 is TGTGCCAGCAGCACCCGTAGCTGGATAGCGGGGGGGCTTGATACGCAGTATTTT.

This clonotype occurred a few times. Here the CDR3 DNA reads TGCGCCAGCAGCCAAGAATTGGCGGGGGTACTGAGCTCCTACAATGAGCAGTTCTTC. Translated, it gives CASSQELAGVLSSYNEQFF. The V and J genes are TRBV4-3 and TRBJ2-1, with 7 bases that match TRBD2. Germline V gives CDR1 LGHNA, CDR2 YSLEER. The length of the CDR3 is 19 residues. V lost 0 bases to trimming and J lost 0 bases; unmatched junction nucleotides: 11.

This clonotype was observed a handful of times. The chain uses TRBV28 and TRBJ2-3, with 8 bases fitting TRBD2. Trimming took 7 bases from V and 0 from J; bases not matched to a gene: 6. The V gene's germline CDR1 is MDHEN and CDR2 SYDVKM. The CDR3 has 15 amino acids. CDR3 sequence: CASIPGGPSTDTQYF. The CDR3 bases are TGTGCCAGCATCCCGGGGGGGCCAAGCACAGATACGCAGTATTTT.

V and J are TRBV20-1 and TRBJ2-7; the D call may be TRBD1 or TRBD2 (5 bases each). Germline V gene sequence: CDR1 DFQATT, CDR2 SNEGSKA (reference sequence). The CDR3 has 13 residues. The germline V and J ends were trimmed by 0 bases and 2 bases, with 8 bases remaining between them. The CDR3 loop is CSARDGDAYEQYV. In DNA form, the CDR3 reads TGCAGTGCTAGAGACGGGGACGCCTACGAGCAGTACGTC.

This clonotype was counted a few times. V usage is TRBV7-3 and J usage is TRBJ1-1; D not certain. V lost 4 bases and J 5 bases, leaving 11 bases between the germline ends. Germline lookup yields CDR1 SGHTA and CDR2 FQGTGA. The CDR3 is 13 residues long. The CDR3 coding sequence is TGTGCCAGCAGCTCCCAAGAGGGTACTGAAGCTTTCTTT. Its translation: CASSSQEGTEAFF.

This clonotype has a handful of counts. V and J are TRBV6-1 and TRBJ2-7; D call uncertain. Per the germline V gene, CDR1 is MNHNS and CDR2 is SASEGT. V dropped 4 bases and J dropped 4 bases, with 11 bases sitting between them. This CDR3 region has 13 residues. CDR3 coding DNA: TGTGCCAGCAGTGCGCAGGAGAGGTACGAGCAGTACTTC. Its translation is CASSAQERYEQYF.

The rearrangement joins TRBV6-5 to TRBJ2-4, with 8 nucleotides matching TRBD1. This CDR3 is built from 14 residues. After removal of 6 bases from V and 4 bases from J, the junction contained 5 bases not matched to a gene. Per germline, CDR1 MNHEY and CDR2 SVGAGI. CDR3 residues: CASSPDREKNIQYF. CDR3 DNA sequence: TGTGCCAGCAGCCCGGACAGGGAAAAAAACATTCAGTACTTC.

J is TRBJ1-1 and V is TRBV7-2; D unclear. CDR3 length equals 17 residues. V was shortened by 4 bases and J by 4 bases, with 22 bases between the two germline ends. Germline-derived CDR1 and CDR2 are SGHTA and FQGNSA. CDR3 nucleotide sequence: TGTGCCAGCAGCTCCCCCCGGCGGGGAGCGCGGGGCACTGAAGCTTTCTTT. Residues: CASSSPRRGARGTEAFF.

This clonotype came up a few times. This sequence joins TRBV20-1 and TRBJ1-1, with D possibly TRBD1 on 6 matching bases. There are 13 residues in the CDR3. Germline V CDR1 and CDR2: DFQATT, SNEGSKA (reference sequence). Deletions cut 6 bases from V and 0 bases from J, with 11 bases between. The CDR3 region has the DNA TGCAGTGCGCCGGACAGCGTGAACACTGAAGCTTTCTTT. Its translation: CSAPDSVNTEAFF.

This clonotype showed up just a few times. The J gene is TRBJ2-1, the V gene TRBV6-2 or TRBV6-3, with 10 bases lining up with TRBD2. CDR1 and CDR2 from the germline V gene are MNHEY and SVGEGT. The CDR3 totals 15 residues. V dropped 7 bases and J dropped 3; count of bases not matched to a gene: 6. The CDR3 DNA reads TGTGCCAGCAATCGAGCGGGGGGGTTCTACAATGAGCAGTTCTTC. This gives the protein CASNRAGGFYNEQFF.

The chain couples TRBV3-1 to TRBJ1-5, with D unclear. V was clipped by 1 base and J by 0 bases, with 10 bases between them. Germline V gives CDR1 LGHDT, CDR2 YNNKEL (reference sequence). The CDR3 runs 16 residues. The CDR3 nucleotides read TGTGCCAGCAGCCAAGGGGGTGGATATAGCAATCAGCCCCAGCATTTT. Protein product: CASSQGGGYSNQPQHF.

A few counts support this clonotype. The genes are TRBV6-5 and TRBJ2-1; TRBD1 or TRBD2 may be the D gene (5 bases each). The CDR3 totals 13 residues. V lost 6 bases, J lost 7 bases, and 13 bases lay in between. Per germline, CDR1 MNHEY and CDR2 SVGAGI. CDR3 loop: CASRAGAENEQFF. Written as DNA, the CDR3 is TGTGCCAGCAGGGCCGGGGCCGAGAATGAGCAGTTCTTC.

V and J are TRBV11-3 and TRBJ2-7; the D gene is possibly TRBD1 (6 bases). Trimming removed 3 bases at V and 0 bases at J, with 12 bases between. This CDR3 region has 15 residues. Looked up from germline, CDR1 is SGHNT and CDR2 is YENEEA. Here the CDR3 reads CASSFKDRISYEQYV. The CDR3 bases are TGTGCCAGCAGCTTTAAGGACAGAATCTCCTACGAGCAGTACGTC.

This sequence joins TRBV3-1 and TRBJ2-6, with D tentatively TRBD1 or TRBD2 (5 bases each). Trimming pared 7 bases from V and 1 base from J, leaving 17 bases between. Germline V CDR1 and CDR2: LGHDT, YNNKEL (reference sequence). This CDR3 region has 17 residues. CDR3 sequence reads: CASKRGVYGSGANVLTF. The CDR3 bases are TGTGCCAGCAAAAGAGGGGTGTATGGGTCTGGGGCCAACGTCCTGACTTTC.

This clonotype showed up just a few times. This chain connects TRBV24-1 to TRBJ2-2; D uncertain. The CDR3 extends over 13 amino acids. Germline V CDR1 and CDR2: KGHDR, SFDVKD. V lost 4 bases to trimming and J lost 0 bases, with 2 bases between them. CDR3 residues: CATSDPNTGELFF. The CDR3 DNA sequence: TGTGCCACCAGTGACCCGAACACCGGGGAGCTGTTTTTT.

This clonotype was counted at least ten times. The J gene is TRBJ1-1, the V gene TRBV11-2, with D tentatively TRBD1 (6 bases). This CDR3 is 14 amino acids long. The V end was cut by 3 bases, the J end by 0 bases, with 8 bases between. Per germline, CDR1 SGHAT and CDR2 FQNNGV. CDR3 nucleotide sequence: TGTGCCAGCAGCTTGGGACACTTGAACACTGAAGCTTTCTTT. It yields the protein CASSLGHLNTEAFF.

The chain combines TRBV7-2 with TRBJ2-1; weak D call: TRBD2 (5 bases). Germline values: CDR1 SGHTA, CDR2 FQGNSA. The V and J ends lost 5 bases and 13 bases respectively, with 15 bases between them. This CDR3 has 12 amino acids. The CDR3 region is CASSPDSERQFF. CDR3 nucleotides: TGTGCCAGCAGCCCGGACTCTGAGCGACAGTTCTTC.

This clonotype was observed a handful of times. This chain joins TRBV27 and TRBJ1-5; D possibly corresponds to TRBD1 (5 bases). Germline loops: CDR1 MNHEY, CDR2 SMNVEV (reference sequence). The CDR3 has 13 residues. The V and J ends lost 4 bases and 7 bases respectively, with 11 bases between them. In DNA, the CDR3 is TGTGCCAGCAGTTCTCAGGGATCCCAGCCCCAGCATTTT. Amino acids: CASSSQGSQPQHF.

This clonotype was found a few times. This rearrangement joins TRBV6-1 to TRBJ1-2; 9 bases line up with TRBD1. The CDR3 totals 14 residues. With V trimmed by 6 bases and J by 5 bases, 7 bases remained unmatched. Germline V gene lookup returns CDR1 MNHNS and CDR2 SASEGT. This CDR3 is CASRLGQGTYGYTF. CDR3 nucleotide sequence: TGTGCCAGCAGACTCGGACAGGGGACTTATGGCTACACCTTC.

The V and J genes are TRBV6-5 and TRBJ1-2; 8 bases map to TRBD1. This CDR3 has 15 residues. V dropped 4 bases and J dropped 6; count of bases not matched to a gene: 10. CDR1 is MNHEY, CDR2 SVGAGI, per germline. CDR3 sequence: CASSSDRDRIHGYTF. CDR3 nucleotide sequence: TGTGCCAGCAGTTCCGACCGGGACAGGATCCATGGCTACACCTTC.

This clonotype was detected only a few times. The chain uses TRBV4-1 and TRBJ2-5; TRBD1 aligns across 7 bases. CDR1 and CDR2 from the germline V gene are MGHRA and YSYEKL. This CDR3 region has 16 residues. The junction had 5 bases not matched to a gene; V was cut back by 1 base and J by 0 bases. The DNA for the CDR3 is TGCGCCAGCAGCCAAGGACGAGGACAGGACCAAGAGACCCAGTACTTC. This sequence encodes CASSQGRGQDQETQYF.

Only a few counts were recorded for this clonotype. The chain has TRBV12-3 or TRBV12-4 and TRBJ1-2; the match to TRBD1 covers 7 bases. CDR3 length equals 15 residues. The junction had 6 bases not matched to a gene; V was cut back by 3 bases and J by 2 bases. The CDR3 loop is CASSFNWDSNYGYTF. In nucleotides, the CDR3 is TGTGCCAGCAGTTTTAACTGGGACAGCAACTATGGCTACACCTTC.

This sequence joins TRBV5-1 and TRBJ1-1, with unresolved D. Trimming stripped 0 bases from V and 7 bases from J, with 10 bases between. This CDR3 has 13 residues. The germline V gene has CDR1 SGHRS and CDR2 YFSETQ. CDR3 residues: CASSLASNGEAFF. As DNA, the CDR3 is TGCGCCAGCAGCTTGGCCTCGAACGGTGAAGCTTTCTTT.

This clonotype was counted at least ten times. This chain joins TRBV18 and TRBJ1-1; D is undetermined. Trimming removed 2 bases at V and 5 bases at J, with 3 bases between. The germline V gene encodes CDR1 KGHSH and CDR2 LQKENI. The CDR3 runs to 11 residues. CDR3 coding DNA: TGTGCCAGCTCACCAATAACTGAAGCTTTCTTT. It is translated as CASSPITEAFF.

This clonotype has only a few counts. This sequence joins TRBV7-8 and TRBJ2-3, with unresolved D. Trimming took 1 base from V and 7 from J, leaving 9 bases between them. CDR1 and CDR2 (germline): SGHVS, FQNEAQ. The CDR3 spans 13 residues. CDR3 in DNA: TGTGCCAGCAGCTTAGGAGCCTCTTATACGCAGTATTTT. It is translated as CASSLGASYTQYF.

The genes are TRBV2 and TRBJ2-1; D gene ambiguous. This CDR3 is 10 amino acids long. In germline, CDR1 is SNHLY, CDR2 FYNNEI. With 8 bases removed from V and 5 bases from J, the gap between germline ends came to 4 bases. DNA of the CDR3: TGTGCCAGCGATGACAATGAGCAGTTCTTC. Translating gives CASDDNEQFF.

Ten or more counts support this clonotype. The chain links TRBV7-2 to TRBJ1-4; no definite D call. In germline, CDR1 is SGHTA, CDR2 FQGNSA. The CDR3 has 14 amino acids. V dropped 6 bases and J dropped 8 bases, with 16 bases sitting between them. For the CDR3, the DNA is TGTGCCAGCAGACCTAGAGAAGGGCAGGAAAAACTGTTTTTT. Translated: CASRPREGQEKLFF.

This clonotype was recorded many times. The V and J genes are TRBV29-1 and TRBJ2-1; tentatively, D is TRBD1 or TRBD2 (5 bases each). The CDR3 totals 14 residues. Germline V CDR1 and CDR2: SQVTM, ANQGSEA. Trimming cost V 4 bases and J 9 bases, with 19 bases left between them. CDR3: CSVGKAYKRGEQFF. Here the CDR3 DNA reads TGCAGCGTTGGAAAGGCGTATAAGAGGGGTGAGCAGTTCTTC.

This clonotype was detected only a few times. The gene calls are TRBV19 and TRBJ1-2, with a tentative D call TRBD1 (5 bases). CDR3 size: 14 residues. V lost 3 bases and J 7 bases, leaving 15 bases between the germline ends. Germline lookup yields CDR1 LNHDA and CDR2 SQIVND (reference sequence). The CDR3 DNA is TGTGCCAGTAGTATGGAGACAGCGACGAGTGGCTACACCTTC. Its protein is CASSMETATSGYTF.